The 6 T cell receptor beta chains below all came from one sample that was sequenced in a study of monozygotic twins with inflammatory bowel disease. TCRdb reprocessed the 5' RACE reads and stores each CDR3 protein as one record, lacking DNA. The data include over 150,000 distinct CDR3 sequences; the top ten clones carry 2.4%. Sequencing was performed on blood. The receptors here all came from a human donor with ulcerative colitis or Crohn's disease, or a healthy co-twin of an affected twin (not recorded which).

This chain uses TRBV7-9 with TRBJ1-6. Germline V gene lookup returns CDR1 SEHNR and CDR2 FQNEAQ (reference sequence). This CDR3 comprises 16 residues. The CDR3 sequence: CASSISRSSYNSPLHF.

The chain carries TRBV5-4 and TRBJ2-5; TCRdb designates TRBD2, a call that cannot be tested without DNA. Germline loops: CDR1 SGHNT, CDR2 YYREEE (reference sequence). The CDR3 is made up of 16 amino acids. The CDR3 sequence: CASSSSASRVQETQYF. The whole variable domain, filled in from reference TRBV5-4 and TRBJ2-5, reads ETGVTQSPTHLIKTRGQQVTLRCSSQSGHNTVSWYQQALGQGPQFIFQYYREEENGRGNFPPRFSGLQFPNYSSELNVNALELDDSALYLCASSSSASRVQETQYFGPGTRLLVL.

The rearrangement links TRBV7-9 to TRBJ1-5; TCRdb picks TRBD1, but there is no DNA to check that call. Per the germline V gene, CDR1 is SEHNR and CDR2 is FQNEAQ (reference sequence). The CDR3 runs to 14 residues. CDR3 protein: CASSSTDSNQPQHF.

The chain is built from TRBV20-1 and TRBJ2-7. The CDR3 loop spans 14 amino acids. Germline assignment: CDR1 DFQATT and CDR2 SNEGSKA (reference sequence). The CDR3 here is CSARDPGVAYEQYF.

The gene calls are TRBV7-2 and TRBJ2-7; without DNA, the TCRdb call of TRBD2 cannot be checked. The CDR3 spans 13 residues. From germline, CDR1 is SGHTA and CDR2 FQGNSA. CDR3 amino acids: CASSAGTAYEQYF. The full variable domain, its missing parts supplied by reference TRBV7-2 and TRBJ2-7, is GAGVSQSPSNKVTEKGKDVELRCDPISGHTALYWYRQSLGQGLEFLIYFQGNSAPDKSGLPSDRFSAERTGGSVSTLTIQRTQQEDSAVYLCASSAGTAYEQYFGPGTRLTVT.

The CDR3 sequence is CSAPGTKIEQFF. The chain couples TRBV20-1 to TRBJ2-1; TCRdb reports TRBD1, a call that lacks DNA to check it against. The CDR3 is made up of 12 amino acids. Germline CDR1 is DFQATT and CDR2 is SNEGSKA (reference sequence).